This is a list of T cell receptor beta chains from one sample in a study of T cell changes during pregnancy in multiple sclerosis. Generated by immunoSEQ multiplex PCR, the TCRdb table keeps only in-frame clones and is missing some. The table lists tens of thousands of clones, about nine tenths of them singletons. The sample consisted of CD8+ T cells from peripheral blood mononuclear cells, taken in the second trimester of pregnancy. Source of these receptors: a female donor with multiple sclerosis, enrolled in a pregnancy study. Each CDR3 is given with its conserved first and last residue. Each record gives: J gene, clone size, V gene, D gene, CDR3 protein, CDR3 DNA. The D gene is left open where the match is weak. The size field is filled for only some rows; it gives once, few, many or a size class.

>TRBJ2-7|NA|TRBV19|TRBD2
CASSIEETSGRKGEQYF
TGTGCCAGTAGTATAGAAGAAACTAGCGGGAGAAAGGGCGAGCAGTACTTC
>TRBJ2-7|NA|TRBV27|TRBD2
CASSLGSSGGYDEQYF
TGTGCCAGCAGTTTGGGGTCCAGCGGGGGGTATGACGAGCAGTACTTC
>TRBJ1-4|once|TRBV5-5|NA
CASSLQGNEKLFF
TGTGCCAGCAGCTTGCAGGGGAATGAAAAACTGTTTTTT
>TRBJ2-2|NA|TRBV11-3|NA
CASSDLGGPGELFF
TGTGCCAGCAGCGATCTCGGGGGTCCCGGGGAGCTGTTTTTT
>TRBJ2-1|NA|TRBV6-1|TRBD2
CASSEEAAGGLADEQFF
TGTGCCAGCAGTGAAGAGGCAGCGGGGGGACTGGCCGATGAGCAGTTCTTC
>TRBJ2-7|NA|TRBV4-2|TRBD1
CASSQEDRGYEQYF
TGTGCCAGCAGCCAGGAAGACAGGGGGTACGAGCAGTACTTC
>TRBJ1-1|NA|TRBV7-6|NA
CASSSTDRNTEAFF
TGTGCCAGCAGCTCCACTGACAGGAACACTGAAGCTTTCTTT
>TRBJ1-1|once|TRBV2|NA
CASSPAGPNTEAFF
TGTGCCAGCAGCCCTGCAGGTCCGAACACTGAAGCTTTCTTT
>TRBJ1-1|NA|TRBV4-3|NA
CASSQDGGDTEAFF
TGCGCCAGCAGCCAAGATGGGGGGGACACTGAAGCTTTCTTT
>TRBJ1-1|NA|TRBV5-1|NA
CASSFRVDDTEAFF
TGCGCCAGCAGCTTCAGGGTAGATGATACTGAAGCTTTCTTT
>TRBJ2-7|NA|TRBV5-6|NA
CASSLTASYEQYF
TGTGCCAGCAGTTTGACAGCTTCCTACGAGCAGTACTTC
>TRBJ1-2|NA|TRBV14|TRBD1
CASSRDSPFYGYTF
TGTGCCAGCAGCCGGGACAGCCCTTTCTATGGCTACACCTTC
>TRBJ2-1|NA|TRBV9|NA
CASSVGGTIPEQFF
TGTGCCAGCAGCGTAGGGGGGACAATCCCGGAGCAGTTCTTC
>TRBJ2-2|once|TRBV11-2|NA
CASSRGGGGRWTGELFF
TGTGCCAGCAGCCGAGGTGGGGGGGGGCGATGGACCGGGGAGCTGTTTTTT
>TRBJ1-1|NA|TRBV4-2|TRBD1
CASSHNTYRGRGVNTEAFF
TGTGCCAGCAGCCACAATACCTACAGGGGGCGGGGGGTGAACACTGAAGCTTTCTTT
>TRBJ1-1|NA|TRBV9|TRBD1
CASSRDRSNTEAFF
TGTGCCAGCAGCAGGGACAGATCGAACACTGAAGCTTTCTTT
>TRBJ1-5|NA|TRBV6-5|NA
CASSYSRSNQPQHF
TGTGCCAGCAGTTACTCGAGAAGCAATCAGCCCCAGCATTTT
>TRBJ2-1|NA|TRBV4-3|NA
CASSQDGVAAGREQFF
TGCGCCAGCAGCCAAGATGGGGTAGCGGCGGGCCGTGAGCAGTTCTTC
>TRBJ2-7|NA|TRBV7-6|TRBD1
CASSFGTGYEQYF
TGTGCCAGCAGCTTTGGGACAGGGTACGAGCAGTACTTC
>TRBJ2-1|NA|TRBV7-9|NA
CASSTRDMNEQFF
TGTGCCAGCAGCACTCGGGACATGAATGAGCAGTTCTTC
>TRBJ2-5|NA|TRBV15|NA
CATSWGGMETQYF
TGTGCCACTTCCTGGGGGGGCATGGAGACCCAGTACTTC
>TRBJ1-5|NA|TRBV23-1|NA
CASSLTGLDDQPQHF
TGCGCCAGCAGCCTAACAGGGTTGGATGATCAGCCCCAGCATTTT
>TRBJ2-7|NA|TRBV5-4|TRBD2
CASSFQGTSGRDAYEQYF
TGTGCCAGCAGCTTCCAAGGGACTAGCGGGAGGGACGCCTACGAGCAGTACTTC
>TRBJ2-1|once|TRBV29-1|NA
CSATHYYNEQFF
TGCAGCGCCACTCACTACTACAATGAGCAGTTCTTC
>TRBJ2-3|few|TRBV13|NA
CASSLRRDTDTQYF
TGTGCCAGCAGCTTAAGGCGGGACACAGATACGCAGTATTTT
>TRBJ2-4|few|TRBV7-9|NA
CASSRSGDKNIQYF
TGTGCCAGCAGCCGATCGGGAGACAAGAACATTCAGTACTTC
>TRBJ2-3|NA|TRBV5-1|TRBD2
CASSLTSGGGDTQYF
TGCGCCAGCAGCCTGACTAGCGGGGGCGGAGATACGCAGTATTTT
>TRBJ2-1|NA|TRBV27|TRBD2
CASSSGTRKFF
TGTGCCAGCAGTTCCGGGACTAGAAAGTTCTTC
>TRBJ2-1|NA|TRBV7-3|NA
CASSWSGHNEQFF
TGTGCCAGCAGCTGGAGCGGACACAATGAGCAGTTCTTC
>TRBJ2-1|NA|TRBV29-1|NA
CSVERRQGFLNEQFF
TGCAGCGTTGAAAGGCGGCAGGGGTTCCTAAATGAGCAGTTCTTC
>TRBJ1-2|NA|TRBV27|NA
CASSSIQDPENGYTF
TGTGCCAGCAGTTCCATACAGGATCCGGAAAATGGCTACACCTTC
>TRBJ1-1|NA|TRBV7-9|NA
CASSFGTEAFF
TGTGCCAGCAGCTTCGGCACTGAAGCTTTCTTT
>TRBJ2-2|NA|TRBV7-5|NA
CVRSSFGWDRVATGELFF
TGTGTCAGAAGCTCCTTTGGGTGGGACAGGGTAGCAACCGGGGAGCTGTTTTTT
>TRBJ1-4|NA|TRBV9|NA
CASSVGGGFVEKLFF
TGTGCCAGCAGCGTAGGGGGGGGGTTTGTTGAAAAACTGTTTTTT
>TRBJ2-7|NA|TRBV4-2|NA
CASSQDSSYEQYF
TGTGCCAGCAGCCAAGATTCGTCCTACGAGCAGTACTTC
>TRBJ1-1|NA|TRBV14|TRBD1
CASSHLFGTGTEAFF
TGTGCCAGCAGCCACCTCTTTGGGACAGGGACTGAAGCTTTCTTT
>TRBJ2-3|NA|TRBV27|NA
CASSPGLLTDTQYF
TGTGCCAGCAGTCCGGGACTCCTCACAGATACGCAGTATTTT
>TRBJ2-1|NA|TRBV10-2|TRBD2
CASSASGRVSYNEQFF
TGCGCCAGCAGTGCAAGCGGGAGGGTTTCCTACAATGAGCAGTTCTTC
>TRBJ2-3|NA|TRBV7-2|TRBD2
CASSLGGSKADTQYF
TGTGCCAGCAGCTTAGGCGGGAGTAAGGCAGATACGCAGTATTTT
>TRBJ2-7|NA|TRBV10-2|TRBD2
CASSESETGGEQYF
TGCGCCAGCAGTGAGTCAGAGACGGGAGGGGAGCAGTACTTC
>TRBJ1-2|NA|TRBV6-6|NA
CASSSTGTFNYGYTF
TGTGCCAGCAGTTCCACCGGGACTTTTAACTATGGCTACACCTTC
>TRBJ2-1|NA|TRBV4-2|TRBD2
CASSLSGSPYNEQFF
TGTGCCAGCAGCCTTAGCGGGAGCCCTTACAATGAGCAGTTCTTC
>TRBJ1-2|once|TRBV7-6|TRBD1
CASSYIGQENYGYTF
TGTGCCAGCAGCTACATTGGACAGGAAAACTATGGCTACACCTTC
>TRBJ2-5|NA|TRBV13|TRBD2
CASSLALAGDQETQYF
TGTGCCAGCAGCTTAGCGCTAGCGGGGGATCAAGAGACCCAGTACTTC
>TRBJ1-1|NA|TRBV5-4|TRBD1
CASSLSTGEAFF
TGTGCCAGCAGCCTTTCGACAGGGGAAGCTTTCTTT
>TRBJ2-7|NA|TRBV7-8|TRBD1
CASSSTPTGNHEQYF
TGTGCCAGCAGCTCGACTCCGACAGGGAACCACGAGCAGTACTTC